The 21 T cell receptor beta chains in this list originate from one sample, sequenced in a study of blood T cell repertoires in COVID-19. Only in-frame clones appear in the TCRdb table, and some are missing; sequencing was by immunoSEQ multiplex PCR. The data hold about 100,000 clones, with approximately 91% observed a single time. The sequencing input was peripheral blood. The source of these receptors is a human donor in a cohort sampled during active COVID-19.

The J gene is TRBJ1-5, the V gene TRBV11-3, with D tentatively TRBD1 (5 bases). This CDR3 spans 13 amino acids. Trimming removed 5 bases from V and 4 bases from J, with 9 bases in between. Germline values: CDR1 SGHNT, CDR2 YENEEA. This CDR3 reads CASSTHRNQPQHF. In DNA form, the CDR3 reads TGTGCCAGCAGCACCCACAGGAATCAGCCCCAGCATTTT.

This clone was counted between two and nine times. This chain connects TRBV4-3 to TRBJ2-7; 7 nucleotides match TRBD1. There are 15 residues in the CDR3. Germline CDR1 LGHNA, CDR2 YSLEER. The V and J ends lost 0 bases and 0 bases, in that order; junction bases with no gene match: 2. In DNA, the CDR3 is TGCGCCAGCAGCCAAGATCAGGGGGACTCCTACGAGCAGTACTTC. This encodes CASSQDQGDSYEQYF.

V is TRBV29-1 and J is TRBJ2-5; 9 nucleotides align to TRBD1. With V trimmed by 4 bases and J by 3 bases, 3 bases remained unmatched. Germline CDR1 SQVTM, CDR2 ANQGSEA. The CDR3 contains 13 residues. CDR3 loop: CSVGGQGEETQYF. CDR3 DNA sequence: TGCAGCGTTGGGGGACAGGGCGAAGAGACCCAGTACTTC.

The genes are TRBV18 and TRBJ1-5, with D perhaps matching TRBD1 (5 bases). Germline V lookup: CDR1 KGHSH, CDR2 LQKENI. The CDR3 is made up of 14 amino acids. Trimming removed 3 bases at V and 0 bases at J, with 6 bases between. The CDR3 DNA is TGTGCCAGCTCACCGACAGATAGCAATCAGCCCCAGCATTTT. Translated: CASSPTDSNQPQHF.

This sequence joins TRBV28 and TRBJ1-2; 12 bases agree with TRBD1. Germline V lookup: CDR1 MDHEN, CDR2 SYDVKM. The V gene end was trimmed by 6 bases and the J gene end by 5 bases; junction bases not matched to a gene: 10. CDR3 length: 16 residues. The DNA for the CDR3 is TGTGCCAGCAGCCCGTCGAGGGACAGGGGGCGGTATGGCTACACCTTC. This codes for CASSPSRDRGRYGYTF.

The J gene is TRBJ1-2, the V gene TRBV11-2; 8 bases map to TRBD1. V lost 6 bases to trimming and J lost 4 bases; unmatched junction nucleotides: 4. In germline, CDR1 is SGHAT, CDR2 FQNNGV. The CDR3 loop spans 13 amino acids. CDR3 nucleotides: TGTGCCAGCAGGCCCACAGGGGGCTATGGCTACACCTTC. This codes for CASRPTGGYGYTF.

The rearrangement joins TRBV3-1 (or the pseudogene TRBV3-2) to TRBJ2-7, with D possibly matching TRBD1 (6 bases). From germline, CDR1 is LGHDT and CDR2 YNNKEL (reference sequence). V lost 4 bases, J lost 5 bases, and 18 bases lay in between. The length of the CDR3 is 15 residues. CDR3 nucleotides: TGTGCCAGCAGCCTAGTGCTTAAGGGGGTCCACGAGCAGTACTTC. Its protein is CASSLVLKGVHEQYF.

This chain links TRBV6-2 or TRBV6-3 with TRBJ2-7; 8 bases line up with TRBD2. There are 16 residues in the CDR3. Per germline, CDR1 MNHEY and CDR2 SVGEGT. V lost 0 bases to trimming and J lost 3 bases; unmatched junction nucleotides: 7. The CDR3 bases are TGTGCCAGCAGTTACTCGGTGGGGCGGGAGGTCTACGAGCAGTACTTC. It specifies CASSYSVGREVYEQYF.

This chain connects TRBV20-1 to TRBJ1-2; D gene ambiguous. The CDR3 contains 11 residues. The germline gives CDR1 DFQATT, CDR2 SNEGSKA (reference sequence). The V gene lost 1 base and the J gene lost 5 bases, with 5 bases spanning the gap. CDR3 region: CSARAQYGYTF. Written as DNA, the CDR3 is TGCAGTGCTAGAGCCCAGTATGGCTACACCTTC.

CDR3 region: CASSPSTGGFNEQFF. CDR3 in DNA: TGTGCCAGCAGCCCCTCGACAGGGGGCTTCAATGAGCAGTTCTTC. The chain combines TRBV5-5 with TRBJ2-1; 10 bases align to TRBD1. Germline assignment: CDR1 SGHKS and CDR2 YYEKEE (reference sequence). The CDR3 sequence is 15 residues long. Unmatched junction bases numbered 7, after V lost 4 bases and J lost 6 bases.

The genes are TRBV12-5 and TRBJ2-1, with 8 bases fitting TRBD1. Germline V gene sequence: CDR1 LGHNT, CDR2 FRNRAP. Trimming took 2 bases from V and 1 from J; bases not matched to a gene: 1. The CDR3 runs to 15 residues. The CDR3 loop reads CASGLTGGSYNEQFF. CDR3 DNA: TGTGCTAGTGGTTTGACAGGGGGTTCCTACAATGAGCAGTTCTTC.

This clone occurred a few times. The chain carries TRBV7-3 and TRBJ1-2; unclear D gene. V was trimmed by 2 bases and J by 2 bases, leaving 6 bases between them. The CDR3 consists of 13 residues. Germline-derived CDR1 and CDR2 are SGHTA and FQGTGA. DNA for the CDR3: TGTGCCAGCAGCTTATGGGCGAACTATGGCTACACCTTC. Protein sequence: CASSLWANYGYTF.

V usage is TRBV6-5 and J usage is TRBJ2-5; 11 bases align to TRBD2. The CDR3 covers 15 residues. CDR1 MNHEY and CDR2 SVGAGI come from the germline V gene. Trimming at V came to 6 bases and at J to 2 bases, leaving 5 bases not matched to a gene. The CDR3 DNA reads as TGTGCCAGCAGCGCTGGGACTAGCGGACAAGAGACCCAGTACTTC. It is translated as CASSAGTSGQETQYF.

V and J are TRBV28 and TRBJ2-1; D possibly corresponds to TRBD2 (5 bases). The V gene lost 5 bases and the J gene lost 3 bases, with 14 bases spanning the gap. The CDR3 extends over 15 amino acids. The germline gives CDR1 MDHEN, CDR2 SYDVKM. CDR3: CASSPPGSLYNEQFF. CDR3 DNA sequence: TGTGCCAGCAGTCCCCCGGGGTCCCTCTACAATGAGCAGTTCTTC.

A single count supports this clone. This CDR3 is CASSLRGNQPQHF. CDR3 in DNA: TGTGCCAGCAGCTTACGGGGCAATCAGCCCCAGCATTTT. The chain combines TRBV5-6 with TRBJ1-5; D not certain. V was trimmed by 2 bases and J by 2 bases, leaving 5 bases between them. This CDR3 is built from 13 residues. Germline V gene lookup returns CDR1 SGHDT and CDR2 YYEEEE. Based on the CDR3 plus reference TRBV5-6 and TRBJ1-5, the full variable domain is DAGVTQSPTHLIKTRGQQVTLRCSPKSGHDTVSWYQQALGQGPQFIFQYYEEEERQRGNFPDRFSGHQFPNYSSELNVNALLLGDSALYLCASSLRGNQPQHFGDGTRLSIL.

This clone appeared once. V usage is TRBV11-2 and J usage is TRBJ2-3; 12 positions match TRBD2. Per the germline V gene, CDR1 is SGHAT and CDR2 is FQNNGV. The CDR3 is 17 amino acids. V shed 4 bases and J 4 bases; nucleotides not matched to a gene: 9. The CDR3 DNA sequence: TGTGCCAGCAGCTCCTGGCTCGGACTAGCGGGGCCAGATACGCAGTATTTT. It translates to CASSSWLGLAGPDTQYF.

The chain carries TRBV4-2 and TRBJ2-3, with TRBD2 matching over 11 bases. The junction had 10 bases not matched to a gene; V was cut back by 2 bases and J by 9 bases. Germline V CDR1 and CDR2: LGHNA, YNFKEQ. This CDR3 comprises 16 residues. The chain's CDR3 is CASSQPLAGGQLTQYF. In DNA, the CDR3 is TGTGCCAGCAGCCAACCGTTAGCGGGGGGGCAACTAACGCAGTATTTT.

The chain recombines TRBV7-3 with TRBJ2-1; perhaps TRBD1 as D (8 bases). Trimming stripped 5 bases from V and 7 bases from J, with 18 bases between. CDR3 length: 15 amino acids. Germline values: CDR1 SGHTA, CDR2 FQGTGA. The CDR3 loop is CASSPTGGVLNEQFF. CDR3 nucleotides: TGTGCCAGCAGCCCCACAGGGGGGGTTTTGAATGAGCAGTTCTTC.

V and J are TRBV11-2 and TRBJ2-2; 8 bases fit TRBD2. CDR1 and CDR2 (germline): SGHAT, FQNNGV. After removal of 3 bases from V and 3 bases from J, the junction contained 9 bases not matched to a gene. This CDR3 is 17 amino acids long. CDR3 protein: CASSFARVGGDTGELFF. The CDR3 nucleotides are TGTGCCAGCAGCTTTGCCAGGGTCGGGGGGGACACCGGGGAGCTGTTTTTT.

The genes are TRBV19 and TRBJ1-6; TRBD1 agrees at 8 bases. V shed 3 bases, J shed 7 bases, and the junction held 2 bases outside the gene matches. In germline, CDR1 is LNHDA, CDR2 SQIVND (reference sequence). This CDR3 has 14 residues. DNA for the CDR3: TGTGCCAGTAGTATGACAGGGGACAATTCACCCCTCCACTTT. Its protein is CASSMTGDNSPLHF.

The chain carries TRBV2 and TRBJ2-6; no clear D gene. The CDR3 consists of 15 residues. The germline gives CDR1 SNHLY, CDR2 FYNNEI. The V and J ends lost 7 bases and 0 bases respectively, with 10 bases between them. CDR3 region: CASNEINSGANVLTF. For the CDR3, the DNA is TGTGCCAGCAACGAGATCAACTCTGGGGCCAACGTCCTGACTTTC.